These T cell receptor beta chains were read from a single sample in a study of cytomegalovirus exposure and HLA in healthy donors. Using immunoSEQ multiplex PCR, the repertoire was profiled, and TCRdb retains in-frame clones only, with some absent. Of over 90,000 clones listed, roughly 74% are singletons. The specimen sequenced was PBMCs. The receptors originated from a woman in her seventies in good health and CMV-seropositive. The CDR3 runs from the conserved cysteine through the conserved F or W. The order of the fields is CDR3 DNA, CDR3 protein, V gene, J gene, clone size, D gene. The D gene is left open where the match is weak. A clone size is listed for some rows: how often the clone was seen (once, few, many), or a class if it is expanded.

cdr3_nt: TGTGCCAGTAGTTCATCCGGGACTAGCGGTTTGGACATTCAGTACTTC; cdr3_aa: CASSSSGTSGLDIQYF; v_call: TRBV19; j_call: TRBJ2-4; clone_size: .; d_call: TRBD2
cdr3_nt: TGTGCCAGCAGCTCCCCTGGGACAGGGCGTACGCAGTATTTT; cdr3_aa: CASSSPGTGRTQYF; v_call: TRBV7-8; j_call: TRBJ2-3; clone_size: .; d_call: TRBD1
cdr3_nt: TGTGCCAGCGCCCGCCCCACTAGCGCTGCCTACGAGCAGTACTTC; cdr3_aa: CASARPTSAAYEQYF; v_call: TRBV11-1; j_call: TRBJ2-7; clone_size: .; d_call: TRBD2
cdr3_nt: TGTGCCAGCAGCTTAGTGCCCCCCGGGACAGGCAATCAGCCCCAGCATTTT; cdr3_aa: CASSLVPPGTGNQPQHF; v_call: TRBV7-2; j_call: TRBJ1-5; clone_size: .; d_call: TRBD1
cdr3_nt: TGTGCCAGCAGCAGACAGCATAGGCCCTACGAGCAGTACTTC; cdr3_aa: CASSRQHRPYEQYF; v_call: TRBV7-3; j_call: TRBJ2-7; clone_size: .; d_call: .
cdr3_nt: TGTGCCAGCAGGAGAACAGGGGCCTCCTCTGGGGCCAACGTCCTGACTTTC; cdr3_aa: CASRRTGASSGANVLTF; v_call: TRBV2; j_call: TRBJ2-6; clone_size: .; d_call: TRBD1
cdr3_nt: TGTGCCAGCAGCGTAGGGGGACTGCCGATAAATGAGCAGTTCTTC; cdr3_aa: CASSVGGLPINEQFF; v_call: TRBV9; j_call: TRBJ2-1; clone_size: .; d_call: .
cdr3_nt: TGTGCCAGCAGCGCACTCACCTCGACAGGCTACTATAATTCACCCCTCCACTTT; cdr3_aa: CASSALTSTGYYNSPLHF; v_call: TRBV11-2; j_call: TRBJ1-6; clone_size: once; d_call: .
cdr3_nt: TGTGCCAGCAGTTTAATAATAAATCAGCCCCAGCATTTT; cdr3_aa: CASSLIINQPQHF; v_call: TRBV27; j_call: TRBJ1-5; clone_size: .; d_call: .
cdr3_nt: TGCAGCGTTGAAGTAGCGGGGAGCCTGGGTGAGCAGTTCTTC; cdr3_aa: CSVEVAGSLGEQFF; v_call: TRBV29-1; j_call: TRBJ2-1; clone_size: .; d_call: TRBD2
cdr3_nt: TGTGCCAGCAGTGGTGGGGACTACGCCGGGGGGCAGCGGCAGTTCTTC; cdr3_aa: CASSGGDYAGGQRQFF; v_call: TRBV6-1; j_call: TRBJ2-1; clone_size: few; d_call: .
cdr3_nt: TGTGCCAGCAGCTCCGGAGGTAGCACCCTGGAGACCCAGTACTTC; cdr3_aa: CASSSGGSTLETQYF; v_call: TRBV5-6; j_call: TRBJ2-5; clone_size: few; d_call: .
cdr3_nt: TGTGCCAGCAGCCGAGGAACGGGACAGGGATGGACTGAAGCTTTCTTT; cdr3_aa: CASSRGTGQGWTEAFF; v_call: TRBV7-2; j_call: TRBJ1-1; clone_size: .; d_call: TRBD1
cdr3_nt: TGTGCCAGCAAAAGGGGGACCTACGAGCAGTACTTC; cdr3_aa: CASKRGTYEQYF; v_call: TRBV28; j_call: TRBJ2-7; clone_size: few; d_call: .
cdr3_nt: TGCGCCAGCAGCCCAACAGGCTCTGGAAACACCATATATTTT; cdr3_aa: CASSPTGSGNTIYF; v_call: TRBV5-1; j_call: TRBJ1-3; clone_size: .; d_call: .
cdr3_nt: TGTGCCAGCAGCTTAGGACTAGCGGGGGGACTCGTCACAGATACGCAGTATTTT; cdr3_aa: CASSLGLAGGLVTDTQYF; v_call: TRBV7-9; j_call: TRBJ2-3; clone_size: .; d_call: TRBD2
cdr3_nt: TGTGCCAGCACCCAGACAGGGGCGGACTACGAGCAGTACTTC; cdr3_aa: CASTQTGADYEQYF; v_call: TRBV2; j_call: TRBJ2-7; clone_size: .; d_call: TRBD1
cdr3_nt: TGTGCCAGCAGTTCACGACAGGGGGGCGAGCAGTACTTC; cdr3_aa: CASSSRQGGEQYF; v_call: TRBV6-1; j_call: TRBJ2-7; clone_size: .; d_call: TRBD1
cdr3_nt: TGCGCCAGCAGCCAAGGGCTAGCGGGAGTATCCTTCACAGATACGCAGTATTTT; cdr3_aa: CASSQGLAGVSFTDTQYF; v_call: TRBV4-1; j_call: TRBJ2-3; clone_size: .; d_call: TRBD2
cdr3_nt: TGTGCCAGCAGTGGACCGGGACAGGGACAAGGCGAGCAGTACTTC; cdr3_aa: CASSGPGQGQGEQYF; v_call: TRBV5-6; j_call: TRBJ2-7; clone_size: few; d_call: TRBD1
cdr3_nt: TGTGCCAGCAGCTTAGTGCTCGCGGGCCCCTCCTACGAGCAGTACTTC; cdr3_aa: CASSLVLAGPSYEQYF; v_call: TRBV7-6; j_call: TRBJ2-7; clone_size: .; d_call: .
cdr3_nt: TGTGCCAGTAGACGGAACAGGGGGACTAATGAAAAACTGTTTTTT; cdr3_aa: CASRRNRGTNEKLFF; v_call: TRBV19; j_call: TRBJ1-4; clone_size: few; d_call: TRBD1